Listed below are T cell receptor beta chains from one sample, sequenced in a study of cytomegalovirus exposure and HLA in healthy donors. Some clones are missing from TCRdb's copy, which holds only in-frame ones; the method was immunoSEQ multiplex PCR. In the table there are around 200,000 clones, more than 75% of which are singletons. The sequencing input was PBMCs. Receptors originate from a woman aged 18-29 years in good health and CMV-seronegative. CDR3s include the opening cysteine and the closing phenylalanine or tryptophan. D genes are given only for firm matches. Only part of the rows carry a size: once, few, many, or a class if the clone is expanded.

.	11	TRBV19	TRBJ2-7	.	TGTGCCAGTGCCCAGGGATACGAGCAGTACTTC	CASAQGYEQYF
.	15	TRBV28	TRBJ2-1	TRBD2	TGTGCCAGCAGGGAGGGACTAGCGGGTCTAAATGAGCAGTTCTTC	CASREGLAGLNEQFF
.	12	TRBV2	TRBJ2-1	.	TGTGCCAGCAGTGAAGCCGACTACCTGCAGTTCTTC	CASSEADYLQFF
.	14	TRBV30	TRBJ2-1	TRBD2	TGTGCCTGGGAAACGGGACTAGGTTACAATGAGCAGTTCTTC	CAWETGLGYNEQFF
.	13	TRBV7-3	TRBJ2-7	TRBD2	TGTGCCAGCAGCTCCACTAGCGGCTACGAGCAGTACTTC	CASSSTSGYEQYF
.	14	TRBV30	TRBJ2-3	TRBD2	TGTGCCTGGATCGGGGGGGGGAGCACAGATACGCAGTATTTT	CAWIGGGSTDTQYF
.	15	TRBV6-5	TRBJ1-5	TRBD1	TGTGCCAGCAGCCGGGGGACAGGGGGTATGCAGCCCCAGCATTTT	CASSRGTGGMQPQHF
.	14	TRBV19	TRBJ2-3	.	TGTGCCAGTAGTCCAGAAGGAGGCACAGATACGCAGTATTTT	CASSPEGGTDTQYF
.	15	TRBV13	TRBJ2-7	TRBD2	TGTGCCAGCAGCTTAGGAAGGACTAGGTCCGAGGAGCAGTACTTC	CASSLGRTRSEEQYF
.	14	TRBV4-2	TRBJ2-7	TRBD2	TGTGCCAGCAGCGGTCTAGCGGGAGACTACGAGCAGTACTTC	CASSGLAGDYEQYF
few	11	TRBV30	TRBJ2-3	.	TGTGCCTGGATATGGGCGAATACGCAGTATTTT	CAWIWANTQYF
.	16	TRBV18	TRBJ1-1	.	TGTGCCAGCTCACCCCCCTCCCAGGGCCTGAACACTGAAGCTTTCTTT	CASSPPSQGLNTEAFF
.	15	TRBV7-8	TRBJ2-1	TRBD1	TGTGCCAGCAGACCCACAGGGGTGGCTTCGTATGAGCAGTTCTTC	CASRPTGVASYEQFF
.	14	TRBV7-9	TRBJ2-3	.	TGTGCCAGCAGCCCCCGGGTAGCAGCAGATACGCAGTATTTT	CASSPRVAADTQYF
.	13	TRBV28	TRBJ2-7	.	TGTGCCAGCAGTCCCTACGACAGGTACGAGCAGTACTTC	CASSPYDRYEQYF
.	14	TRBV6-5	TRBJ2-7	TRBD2	TGTGCCAGCAGTTACGGCGGGGGGCCCCTCGAGCAGTACTTC	CASSYGGGPLEQYF
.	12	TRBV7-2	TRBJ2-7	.	TGTGCCAGCAGCACGCAGGGCTACGAGCAGTACTTC	CASSTQGYEQYF
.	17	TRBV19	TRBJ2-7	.	TGTGCCAGTAGTATATCCCACCACGGGGATTACCCCTACGAGCAGTACTTC	CASSISHHGDYPYEQYF
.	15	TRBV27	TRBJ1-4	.	TGTGCCAGCAGTTTGTTCCCCGTAACTAATGAAAAACTGTTTTTT	CASSLFPVTNEKLFF
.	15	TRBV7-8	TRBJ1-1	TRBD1	TGTGCCAGCAGCTTAGGGAGACAGGGAAGGTCTGAAGCTTTCTTT	CASSLGRQGRSEAFF
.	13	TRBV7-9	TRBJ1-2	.	TGTTCCAGCAGCCCACAGGGAGTCCATGGCTACACCTTC	CSSSPQGVHGYTF
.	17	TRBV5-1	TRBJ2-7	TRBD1	TGCGCCAGCAGCTCCGTAAAGACAGGGGGAAACTCCTACGAGCAGTACTTC	CASSSVKTGGNSYEQYF
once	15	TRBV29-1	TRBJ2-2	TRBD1	TGCAGCGTTACAGGGGCATGGTGGGACACCGGGGAGCTGTTTTTT	CSVTGAWWDTGELFF
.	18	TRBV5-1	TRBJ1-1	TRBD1	TGCGCCAGCAGCTCCCCAACAGGGGACCCCACTAGACAGGGCGAAGCTTTCTTT	CASSSPTGDPTRQGEAFF
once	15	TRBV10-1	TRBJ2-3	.	TGCGCCAGCAGTGAGTCGGGGGGTGGCACAGATACGCAGTATTTT	CASSESGGGTDTQYF
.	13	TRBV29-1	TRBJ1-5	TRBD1	TGCAGCGTGGTGACAGGGTTTGGTCAGCCCCAGCATTTT	CSVVTGFGQPQHF
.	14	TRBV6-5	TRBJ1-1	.	TGTGCCAGCAGCCGCGGGCGGTTTCAAATGTTTGGTTTCTTT	CASSRGRFQMFGFF
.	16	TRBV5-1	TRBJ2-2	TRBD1	TGCGCCAGCAGCTTGGGGGACAGGGAAAACACCGGGGAGCTGTTTTTT	CASSLGDRENTGELFF
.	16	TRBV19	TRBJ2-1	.	TGTGCCAGTACCAAACAGGGAAACGGTTTCGCGAATGAGCAGTTCTTC	CASTKQGNGFANEQFF
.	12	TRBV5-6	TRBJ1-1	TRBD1	TGTGCCAGCAGTTCAGGGGGCTTTGAAGCTTTCTTT	CASSSGGFEAFF
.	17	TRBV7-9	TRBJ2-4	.	TGTGCCAGCAGCTTCCGACCAGGGGCCGCCGGGGTTAGCGTTCAGTACTTC	CASSFRPGAAGVSVQYF